This T cell receptor (beta chain) emerged from a study of blood T cell repertoires in COVID-19. About the study: Samples came from the United States, Italy and Spain, spanning acute and convalescent COVID-19.

The CDR3 is made up of 16 amino acids. Germline values: CDR1 SGHKS, CDR2 YYEKEE (reference sequence). V lost 0 bases and J 4 bases, leaving 16 bases between the germline ends. Original processing methods: Reference gene primer amplification yielded estimated nucleated cell counts. Clones were read by immunoSEQ multiplex PCR, and TCRdb kept only the in-frame ones, dropping some. The D gene and trimming were derived from the DNA, and the V and J assignments and clone size from that table. The sample holds roughly 270,000 clones, 88% seen once. Sample: peripheral blood. The gene calls are TRBV5-5 and TRBJ1-2; D unclear. The receptor was isolated from a man aged 18 to 35 with active or convalescent COVID-19. The CDR3 sequence is CASSLVGGAFSYGYTF. DNA of the CDR3: TGTGCCAGCAGCTTGGTTGGAGGAGCCTTCTCCTATGGCTACACCTTC.